What follows is one TCR beta chain and its context. The entry originates in a study of blood T cell repertoires in COVID-19. In the study overall: COVID-19 samples from acute and convalescent phases originated in the United States, Italy and Spain. Nucleic acid was either cDNA or gDNA, and it came from T cells, B-cell-depleted T cells, or PBMCs.

Between the trimmed V and J ends, which lost 1 base and 7 bases, there was a span of 13 bases. Germline CDR1 LGHNA, CDR2 YNFKEQ. This CDR3 region has 15 residues. Using immunoSEQ multiplex PCR, the repertoire was profiled, and TCRdb retains in-frame clones only, with some absent. In the table there are tens of thousands of clones, about nine tenths of which are singletons. The sample comprised peripheral blood. This clonotype was obtained from a woman of 80 years or more with acute or convalescent COVID-19. The V gene is TRBV4-2, the J gene TRBJ1-4; possible D gene TRBD1, 6 bases. The CDR3 protein is CASSQGGRGSEKLFF. Here the CDR3 DNA reads TGTGCCAGCAGCCAAGGAGGCAGGGGAAGTGAAAAACTGTTTTTT.